One and the same sample provided the 29 T cell receptor beta chains below, sequenced in a study of blood T cell repertoires in COVID-19. The table came from immunoSEQ multiplex PCR; TCRdb's copy has only in-frame clones and leaves some out. The sample yields around 360,000 clones, about 88% seen once. Sequencing was performed on PBMCs or T cells enriched from blood (not recorded which). The receptor set was obtained from a woman aged 25 to 45 who had recovered from COVID-19.

The V and J genes are TRBV4-1 and TRBJ2-2, with 7 bases matching TRBD2. The germline gives CDR1 MGHRA, CDR2 YSYEKL. J gave up 0 bases and V 5 bases, and 12 bases lay outside the gene matches. This CDR3 region has 18 residues. The CDR3 spells CASSARQPLAANTGELFF. DNA for the CDR3: TGCGCCAGCAGCGCCCGACAACCCCTAGCGGCGAACACCGGGGAGCTGTTTTTT.

This clone was recorded once. The rearrangement links TRBV12-3 or TRBV12-4 to TRBJ2-1, with D perhaps matching TRBD2 (6 bases). The CDR3 length is 13 residues. V was shortened by 3 bases and J by 9 bases, with 12 bases between the two germline ends. The CDR3, as DNA: TGTGCCAGCAGTTTCCGCGGGGCCGTTGAGCAGTTCTTC. Residues: CASSFRGAVEQFF.

This clone was detected only once. V usage is TRBV19 and J usage is TRBJ2-7; D not resolved. V was trimmed by 10 bases and J by 3 bases, leaving 10 bases between them. The germline V gene has CDR1 LNHDA and CDR2 SQIVND (reference sequence). This CDR3 has 11 residues. CDR3 sequence (DNA): TGTGCCAATGTTGAGGACTACGAGCAGTACTTC. Its protein product is CANVEDYEQYF.

The chain uses TRBV28 and TRBJ2-2; 7 bases line up with TRBD1. The germline gives CDR1 MDHEN, CDR2 SYDVKM. CDR3 length: 16 amino acids. V lost 5 bases to trimming and J lost 4 bases; unmatched junction nucleotides: 10. In DNA, the CDR3 is TGTGCCAGCAGTCCCACAGGGGCGCCCTTCACCGGGGAGCTGTTTTTT. As protein: CASSPTGAPFTGELFF.

This chain links TRBV18 with TRBJ1-1; possible D gene TRBD1, 5 bases. The germline gives CDR1 KGHSH, CDR2 LQKENI. V was shortened by 2 bases and J by 4 bases, with 17 bases between the two germline ends. This CDR3 is 16 amino acids long. Here the CDR3 DNA reads TGTGCCAGCTCACCAGCTAGGAGGGGAGACGGCACTGAAGCTTTCTTT. Translation: CASSPARRGDGTEAFF.

The CDR3 DNA is TGCAGCGTTGAAGAGACAGTTAACTATGGCTACACCTTC. The encoded protein is CSVEETVNYGYTF. This sequence joins TRBV29-1 and TRBJ1-2; TRBD1 is a possible D gene (5 bases). The CDR3 has 13 residues. Trimming stripped 0 bases from V and 1 base from J, with 6 bases between. From germline, CDR1 is SQVTM and CDR2 ANQGSEA.

This clone was counted a few times. The CDR3 nucleotides read TGTGCCAGCAGCTTTCGGGCAGGGGAGAGGGAGCAGTACTTC. Encoded protein: CASSFRAGEREQYF. This chain connects TRBV7-9 to TRBJ2-7, with TRBD1 as a possible D gene (6 bases). The V gene lost 3 bases and the J gene lost 7 bases, with 16 bases spanning the gap. The germline V gene has CDR1 SEHNR and CDR2 FQNEAQ (reference sequence). The CDR3 consists of 14 residues.

This clone appeared a single time. The rearrangement uses TRBV9 and TRBJ1-2; D uncertain. Germline CDR1 reads SGDLS; CDR2 reads YYNGEE. The CDR3 covers 12 residues. V lost 0 bases and J lost 5, with 5 bases in between. CDR3 nucleotides: TGTGCCAGCAGCGTAGACGGTTATGGCTACACCTTC. Translating it yields CASSVDGYGYTF.

This clone came up a few times. This rearrangement joins TRBV18 to TRBJ2-1, with 11 bases matching TRBD1. Germline CDR1 KGHSH, CDR2 LQKENI. The CDR3 length is 13 residues. V shed 6 bases, J shed 10 bases, and the junction held 5 bases outside the gene matches. The CDR3 DNA reads TGTGCCAGCTCGCGGACAGGGGGCTTAGAGCAGTTCTTC. Translated: CASSRTGGLEQFF. Combining the CDR3 with reference TRBV18 and TRBJ2-1 gives the whole variable domain NAGVMQNPRHLVRRRGQEARLRCSPMKGHSHVYWYRQLPEEGLKFMVYLQKENIIDESGMPKERFSAEFPKEGPSILRIQQVVRGDSAAYFCASSRTGGLEQFFGPGTRLTVL.

The chain links TRBV2 to TRBJ1-4, with TRBD1 matching 9 bases. Germline V lookup: CDR1 SNHLY, CDR2 FYNNEI. CDR3 size: 17 residues. Trimming at V came to 4 bases and at J to 1 base, leaving 7 bases not matched to a gene. The CDR3: CASSGLDRGITNEKLFF. CDR3 nucleotides: TGTGCCAGCAGTGGGTTGGACAGGGGAATAACTAATGAAAAACTGTTTTTT. Together with reference TRBV2 and TRBJ1-4, the CDR3 gives the full variable domain: EPEVTQTPSHQVTQMGQEVILRCVPISNHLYFYWYRQILGQKVEFLVSFYNNEISEKSEIFDDQFSVERPDGSNFTLKIRSTKLEDSAMYFCASSGLDRGITNEKLFFGSGTQLSVL.

The chain's CDR3 is CASSYSDRGQNIQYF. For the CDR3, the DNA is TGTGCCAGCAGTTACTCCGACAGGGGACAAAACATTCAGTACTTC. The V and J genes are TRBV6-5 and TRBJ2-4, with 8 bases that match TRBD1. Germline CDR1 reads MNHEY; CDR2 reads SVGAGI. The ends lost 0 bases at V and 5 bases at J; junction bases unmatched: 3. The CDR3 is 15 residues long.

V is TRBV24-1 and J is TRBJ2-1; D is ambiguous. CDR1 and CDR2 from the germline V gene are KGHDR and SFDVKD. This CDR3 comprises 14 residues. The V end was cut by 4 bases, the J end by 4 bases, with 10 bases between. The CDR3 region is CATSEATSYNEQFF. The CDR3 DNA reads as TGTGCCACCAGTGAGGCGACTTCTTACAATGAGCAGTTCTTC.

This chain connects TRBV10-3 to TRBJ2-5; 16 bases align to TRBD2. This CDR3 spans 16 amino acids. The trim removed 6 bases at V and 3 bases at J, leaving 4 bases unmatched. CDR1 is ENHRY, CDR2 SYGVKD, per germline. The CDR3 is CAIRPGLAGGKETQYF. The CDR3, as DNA: TGTGCCATCAGGCCGGGACTAGCGGGGGGGAAAGAGACCCAGTACTTC.

This clone was counted once. The chain combines TRBV27 with TRBJ1-2; no definite D call. V gave up 4 bases and J gave up 4 bases, with 22 bases separating them. The CDR3 consists of 17 residues. CDR1 and CDR2 from the germline V gene are MNHEY and SMNVEV (reference sequence). CDR3 residues: CASSSVVGGLGSYGYTF. CDR3 DNA: TGTGCCAGCAGTTCTGTAGTAGGAGGCCTAGGCTCCTATGGCTACACCTTC.

The chain uses TRBV28 and TRBJ2-3; TRBD2 might be the D (5 bases). The CDR3 loop spans 15 amino acids. Looked up from germline, CDR1 is MDHEN and CDR2 is SYDVKM. V gave up 5 bases and J gave up 3 bases, with 15 bases separating them. CDR3 sequence (DNA): TGTGCCAGCAGTCCGTCGGGAAGGATAACAGATACGCAGTATTTT. Protein: CASSPSGRITDTQYF.

This chain links TRBV18 with TRBJ2-3; the D gene is possibly TRBD2 (6 bases). This CDR3 spans 16 amino acids. V was trimmed by 6 bases and J by 0 bases, leaving 16 bases between them. Per germline, CDR1 KGHSH and CDR2 LQKENI. The CDR3 DNA sequence: TGTGCCAGCTCTCGTCGTTCTAGCGCCAGCACAGATACGCAGTATTTT. This codes for CASSRRSSASTDTQYF.

This clone occurred once. The genes are TRBV10-2 and TRBJ2-2; perhaps TRBD2 as D (5 bases). The V gene's germline CDR1 is WSHSY and CDR2 SAAADI. The CDR3 has 11 amino acids. V gave up 8 bases and J gave up 7 bases, with 8 bases separating them. In DNA, the CDR3 is TGCGCCAGCTTTGGGAGCGGGGAGCTGTTTTTT. It specifies CASFGSGELFF.

The chain has TRBV27 and TRBJ1-5; no clear D gene. Germline V CDR1 and CDR2: MNHEY, SMNVEV (reference sequence). CDR3 length: 15 amino acids. The V and J ends lost 0 bases and 0 bases respectively, with 6 bases between them. The CDR3 DNA reads TGTGCCAGCAGTTTATCGGCAGTTAGCAATCAGCCCCAGCATTTT. Translation: CASSLSAVSNQPQHF.

The V gene is TRBV4-1, the J gene TRBJ2-1; 15 bases line up with TRBD2. V lost 1 base and J lost 7; bases outside the gene matches: 5. Germline CDR1 and CDR2: MGHRA and YSYEKL. This CDR3 spans 17 amino acids. For the CDR3, the DNA is TGCGCCAGCAGCCAAGTCTCCGGACTAGCGGGGGGGAATGAGCAGTTCTTC. The encoded protein is CASSQVSGLAGGNEQFF.

The J gene is TRBJ2-7, the V gene TRBV6-5; D is possibly TRBD1 (6 bases). Germline values: CDR1 MNHEY, CDR2 SVGAGI. The V and J ends lost 9 bases and 2 bases respectively, with 17 bases between them. The CDR3 spans 14 residues. The CDR3 loop reads CASKGTSIAYEQYF. CDR3 DNA: TGTGCCAGTAAAGGGACATCGATAGCCTACGAGCAGTACTTC.

The V call is TRBV6-5, the J call TRBJ2-3; a weak D match, TRBD2 (6 bases). The CDR3 runs to 14 residues. Trimming left V 6 bases short and J 3 bases short, with 13 bases between. Germline V CDR1 and CDR2: MNHEY, SVGAGI. The CDR3 coding sequence is TGTGCCAGCAGCCTCGGACTACCTACAGATACGCAGTATTTT. This sequence encodes CASSLGLPTDTQYF.

This chain joins TRBV24-1 and TRBJ2-7; D may be TRBD1 (6 bases). Trimming shortened V by 5 bases and J by 5 bases, and 15 bases separated the two germline ends. This CDR3 is 14 amino acids long. Germline CDR1 and CDR2: KGHDR and SFDVKD. This CDR3 is CATSGTGRVHEQYF. DNA of the CDR3: TGTGCCACCAGTGGTACAGGGAGAGTCCACGAGCAGTACTTC.

The chain uses TRBV5-1 and TRBJ2-1, with D unclear. With 0 bases removed from V and 5 bases from J, the gap between germline ends came to 9 bases. The CDR3 consists of 14 residues. Germline CDR1 and CDR2: SGHRS and YFSETQ. The CDR3 reads CASSLVTGNNEQFF. CDR3 nucleotide sequence: TGCGCCAGCAGCTTGGTTACCGGTAACAATGAGCAGTTCTTC.

This chain uses TRBV2 with TRBJ1-3, with 9 bases that match TRBD1. The CDR3 is 17 amino acids. Trimming removed 4 bases from V and 2 bases from J; junction bases left unmatched: 9. Germline lookup yields CDR1 SNHLY and CDR2 FYNNEI. The CDR3 DNA follows: TGTGCCAGCAGTGGTCTGGGACAGGGCTTTGCTGGAAACACCATATATTTT. Translating gives CASSGLGQGFAGNTIYF.

This clone occurred a few times. The gene calls are TRBV11-2 and TRBJ1-2; D is unresolved. The V and J ends lost 1 base and 5 bases respectively, with 11 bases between them. From germline, CDR1 is SGHAT and CDR2 FQNNGV. CDR3 length: 14 residues. CDR3 sequence reads: CASSLGREQYGYTF. CDR3 DNA: TGTGCCAGCAGCTTAGGGAGGGAGCAATATGGCTACACCTTC.

The rearrangement joins TRBV6-1 to TRBJ1-1; 12 bases map to TRBD1. Trimming took 2 bases from V and 6 from J; bases not matched to a gene: 10. Looked up from germline, CDR1 is MNHNS and CDR2 is SASEGT. The CDR3 runs to 17 residues. CDR3 amino acids: CASSEFSTGQGASEAFF. In nucleotides, the CDR3 is TGTGCCAGCAGTGAATTTAGTACGGGACAGGGGGCCTCTGAAGCTTTCTTT.

This clone appeared a single time. The rearrangement uses TRBV5-6 and TRBJ1-1; 11 bases agree with TRBD1. With V trimmed by 2 bases and J by 12 bases, 3 bases remained unmatched. The germline gives CDR1 SGHDT, CDR2 YYEEEE. This CDR3 region has 12 residues. The CDR3 is CASSFQDRGPFF. The CDR3 DNA sequence: TGTGCCAGCAGCTTCCAGGACAGGGGGCCTTTCTTT.

V usage is TRBV5-1 and J usage is TRBJ2-1; a weak D match, TRBD1 (6 bases). The germline gives CDR1 SGHRS, CDR2 YFSETQ. V shed 1 base and J shed 2 bases, with 16 bases lying between them. The CDR3 is made up of 17 amino acids. In nucleotides, the CDR3 is TGCGCCAGCAGCTTGAATCCAGGGGAGTTCCCCTACAATGAGCAGTTCTTC. It encodes CASSLNPGEFPYNEQFF.

This chain connects TRBV27 to TRBJ2-6, with TRBD2 as a possible D gene (5 bases). Germline loops: CDR1 MNHEY, CDR2 SMNVEV (reference sequence). Trimming removed 5 bases at V and 1 base at J, with 15 bases between. CDR3 length: 17 residues. The CDR3, as DNA: TGTGCCAGCAGTCCGAGGGCGACGCTGTCTGGGGCCAACGTCCTGACTTTC. Protein: CASSPRATLSGANVLTF.